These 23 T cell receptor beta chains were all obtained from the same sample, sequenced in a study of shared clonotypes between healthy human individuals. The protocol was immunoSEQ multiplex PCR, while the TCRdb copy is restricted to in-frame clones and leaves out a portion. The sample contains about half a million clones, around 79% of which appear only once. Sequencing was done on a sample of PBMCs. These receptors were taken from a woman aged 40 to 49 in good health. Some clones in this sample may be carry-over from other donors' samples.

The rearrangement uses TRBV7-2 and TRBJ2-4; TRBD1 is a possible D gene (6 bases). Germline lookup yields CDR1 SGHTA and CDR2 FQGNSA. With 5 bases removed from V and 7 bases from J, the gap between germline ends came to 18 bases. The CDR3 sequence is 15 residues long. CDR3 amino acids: CASSINWGPGNIQYF. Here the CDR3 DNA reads TGTGCCAGCAGCATAAACTGGGGGCCTGGTAACATTCAGTACTTC.

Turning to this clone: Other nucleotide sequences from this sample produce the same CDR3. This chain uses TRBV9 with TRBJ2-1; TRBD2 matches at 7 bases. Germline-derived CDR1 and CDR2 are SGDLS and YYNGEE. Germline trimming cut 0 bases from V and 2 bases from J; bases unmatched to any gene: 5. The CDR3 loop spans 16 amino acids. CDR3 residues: CASSVVSSGTYNEQFF. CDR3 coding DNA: TGTGCCAGCAGCGTAGTTTCTAGCGGCACCTACAATGAGCAGTTCTTC.

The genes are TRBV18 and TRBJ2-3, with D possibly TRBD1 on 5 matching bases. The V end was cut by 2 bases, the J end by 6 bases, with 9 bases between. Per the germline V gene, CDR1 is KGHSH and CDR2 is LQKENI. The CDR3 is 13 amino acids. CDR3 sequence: CASSPGASDTQYF. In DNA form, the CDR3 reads TGTGCCAGCTCACCAGGGGCCAGTGATACGCAGTATTTT. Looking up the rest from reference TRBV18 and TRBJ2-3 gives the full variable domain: NAGVMQNPRHLVRRRGQEARLRCSPMKGHSHVYWYRQLPEEGLKFMVYLQKENIIDESGMPKERFSAEFPKEGPSILRIQQVVRGDSAAYFCASSPGASDTQYFGPGTRLTVL.

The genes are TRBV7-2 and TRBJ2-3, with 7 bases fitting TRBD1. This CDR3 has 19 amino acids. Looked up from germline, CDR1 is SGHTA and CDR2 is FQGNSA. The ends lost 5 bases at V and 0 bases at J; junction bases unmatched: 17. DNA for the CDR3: TGTGCCAGCAGCCCTAGTGCATTCGGGACAGAGACTAGCACAGATACGCAGTATTTT. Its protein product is CASSPSAFGTETSTDTQYF.

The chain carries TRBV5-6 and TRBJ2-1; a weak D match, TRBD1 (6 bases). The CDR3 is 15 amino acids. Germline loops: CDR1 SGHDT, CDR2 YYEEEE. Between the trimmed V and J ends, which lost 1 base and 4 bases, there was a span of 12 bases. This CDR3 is CASSLYEGVYNEQFF. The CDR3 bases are TGTGCCAGCAGCTTGTACGAGGGGGTTTACAATGAGCAGTTCTTC. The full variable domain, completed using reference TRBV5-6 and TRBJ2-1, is DAGVTQSPTHLIKTRGQQVTLRCSPKSGHDTVSWYQQALGQGPQFIFQYYEEEERQRGNFPDRFSGHQFPNYSSELNVNALLLGDSALYLCASSLYEGVYNEQFFGPGTRLTVL.

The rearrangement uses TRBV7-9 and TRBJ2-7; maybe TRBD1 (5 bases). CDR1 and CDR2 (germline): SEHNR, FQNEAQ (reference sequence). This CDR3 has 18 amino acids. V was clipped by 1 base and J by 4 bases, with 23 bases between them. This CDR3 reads CASSLGTRAPRGEYEQYF. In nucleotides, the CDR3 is TGTGCCAGCAGCTTAGGGACCAGGGCCCCAAGAGGAGAGTACGAGCAGTACTTC.

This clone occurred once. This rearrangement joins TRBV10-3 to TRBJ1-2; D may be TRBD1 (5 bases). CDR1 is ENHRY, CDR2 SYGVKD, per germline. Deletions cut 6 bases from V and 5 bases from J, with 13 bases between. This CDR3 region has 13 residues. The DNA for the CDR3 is TGTGCCATCAGGATACAGGAGGAATATGGCTACACCTTC. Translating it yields CAIRIQEEYGYTF.

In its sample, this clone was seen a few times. Written as DNA, the CDR3 is TGTGCCAGCAGCTTAGGAGCGGGAGCTGGAGATACGCAGTATTTT. Translating it yields CASSLGAGAGDTQYF. The J gene is TRBJ2-3, the V gene TRBV7-9; 8 nucleotides line up with TRBD2. Germline V gives CDR1 SEHNR, CDR2 FQNEAQ (reference sequence). This CDR3 is 15 amino acids long. V shed 1 base and J 5 bases; nucleotides not matched to a gene: 5.

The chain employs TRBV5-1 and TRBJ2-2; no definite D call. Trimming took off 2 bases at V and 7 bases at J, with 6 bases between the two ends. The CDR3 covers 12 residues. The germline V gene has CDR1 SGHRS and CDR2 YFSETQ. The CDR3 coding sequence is TGCGCCAGCAGCTTCGCATACGGGGAGCTGTTTTTT. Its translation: CASSFAYGELFF.

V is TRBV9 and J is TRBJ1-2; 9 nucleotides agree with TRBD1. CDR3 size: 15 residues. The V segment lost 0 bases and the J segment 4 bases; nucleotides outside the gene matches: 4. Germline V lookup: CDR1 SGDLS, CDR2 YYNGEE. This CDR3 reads CASSVDGQGPYGYTF. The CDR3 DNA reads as TGTGCCAGCAGCGTAGACGGACAGGGGCCCTATGGCTACACCTTC.

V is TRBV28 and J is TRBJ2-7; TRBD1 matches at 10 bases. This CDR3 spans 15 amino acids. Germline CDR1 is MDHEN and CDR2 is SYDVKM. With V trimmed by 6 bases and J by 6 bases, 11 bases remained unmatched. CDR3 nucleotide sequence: TGTGCCAGCAGAAACGACAGGGGGCGATTCGGCGAGCAGTACTTC. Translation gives CASRNDRGRFGEQYF.

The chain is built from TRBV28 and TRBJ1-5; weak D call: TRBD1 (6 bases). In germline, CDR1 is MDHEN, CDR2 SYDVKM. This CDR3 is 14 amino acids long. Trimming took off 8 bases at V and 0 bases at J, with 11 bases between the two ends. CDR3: CASGTPYSNQPQHF. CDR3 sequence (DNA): TGTGCCAGCGGGACACCTTATAGCAATCAGCCCCAGCATTTT.

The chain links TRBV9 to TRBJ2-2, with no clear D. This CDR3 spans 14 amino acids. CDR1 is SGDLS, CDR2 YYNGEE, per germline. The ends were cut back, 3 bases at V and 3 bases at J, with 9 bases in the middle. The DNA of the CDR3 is TGTGCCAGCAGCGCCGGATTAGACACCGGGGAGCTGTTTTTT. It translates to CASSAGLDTGELFF.

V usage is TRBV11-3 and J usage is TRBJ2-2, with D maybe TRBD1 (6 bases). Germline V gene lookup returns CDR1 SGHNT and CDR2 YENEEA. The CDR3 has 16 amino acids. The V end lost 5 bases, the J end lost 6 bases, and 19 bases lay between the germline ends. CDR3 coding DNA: TGTGCCAGCAGCAAGGGGGTCGGCTTCAGCGCCGGGGAGCTGTTTTTT. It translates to CASSKGVGFSAGELFF.

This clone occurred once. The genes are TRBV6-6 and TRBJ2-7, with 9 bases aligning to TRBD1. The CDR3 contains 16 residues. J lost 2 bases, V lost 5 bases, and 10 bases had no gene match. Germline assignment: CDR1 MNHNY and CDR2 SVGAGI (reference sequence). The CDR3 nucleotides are TGTGCCAGCAGTCCACCTCCGGGACAGGGAACCTACGAGCAGTACTTC. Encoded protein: CASSPPPGQGTYEQYF.

CDR3 loop: CASSLKTPGREKLFF. CDR3 DNA: TGTGCCAGCAGCTTGAAGACTCCAGGGCGGGAAAAACTGTTTTTT. The chain uses TRBV5-4 and TRBJ1-4; TRBD1 might be the D (5 bases). CDR3 length: 15 amino acids. Germline assignment: CDR1 SGHNT and CDR2 YYREEE (reference sequence). V lost 1 base and J lost 8, with 15 bases in between.

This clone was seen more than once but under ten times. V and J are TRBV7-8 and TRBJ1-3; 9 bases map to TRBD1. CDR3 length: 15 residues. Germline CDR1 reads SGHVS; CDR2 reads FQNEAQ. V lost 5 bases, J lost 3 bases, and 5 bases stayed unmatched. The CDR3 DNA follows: TGTGCCAGCAGCAGGGACAGGGTTGGTGGAAACACCATATATTTT. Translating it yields CASSRDRVGGNTIYF.

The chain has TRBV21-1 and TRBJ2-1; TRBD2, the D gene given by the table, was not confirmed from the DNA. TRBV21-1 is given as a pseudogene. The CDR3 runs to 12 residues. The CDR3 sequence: CASTLTAPGQFF. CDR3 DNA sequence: TGTGCCAGCACCCTAACCGCACCGGGGCAGTTCTTC.

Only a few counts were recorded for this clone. The CDR3 coding sequence is TGCGCCAGCAGTGCGGGACCGAACACTGAAGCTTTCTTT. It yields the protein CASSAGPNTEAFF. The rearrangement uses TRBV10-1 and TRBJ1-1, with TRBD1 as a possible D gene (5 bases). The germline gives CDR1 WNHNN, CDR2 SYGVQD (reference sequence). This CDR3 region has 13 residues. V lost 4 bases and J 1 base, leaving 7 bases between the germline ends.

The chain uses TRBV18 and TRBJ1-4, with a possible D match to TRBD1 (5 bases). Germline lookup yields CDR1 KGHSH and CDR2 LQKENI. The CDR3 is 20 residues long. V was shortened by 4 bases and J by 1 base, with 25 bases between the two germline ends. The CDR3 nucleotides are TGTGCCAGCTCACGCAATGCCGGGACCGCAAAGACAGTAACTAATGAAAAACTGTTTTTT. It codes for CASSRNAGTAKTVTNEKLFF.

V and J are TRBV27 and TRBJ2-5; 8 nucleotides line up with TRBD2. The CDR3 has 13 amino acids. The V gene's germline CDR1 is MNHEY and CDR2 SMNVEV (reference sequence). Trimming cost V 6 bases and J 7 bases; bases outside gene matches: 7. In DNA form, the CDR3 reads TGTGCCAGCAGCCCCAGCGGGAGTGGGACCCAGTACTTC. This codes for CASSPSGSGTQYF.

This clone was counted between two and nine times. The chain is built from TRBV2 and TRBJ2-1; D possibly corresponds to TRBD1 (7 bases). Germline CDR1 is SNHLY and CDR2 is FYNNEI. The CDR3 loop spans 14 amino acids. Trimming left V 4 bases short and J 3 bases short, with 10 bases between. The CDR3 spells CASSGQGGYNEQFF. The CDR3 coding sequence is TGTGCCAGCAGTGGGCAGGGGGGCTACAATGAGCAGTTCTTC.

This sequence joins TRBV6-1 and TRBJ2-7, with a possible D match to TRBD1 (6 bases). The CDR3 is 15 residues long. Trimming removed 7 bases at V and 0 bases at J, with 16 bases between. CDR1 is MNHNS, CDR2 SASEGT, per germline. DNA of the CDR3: TGTGCCAGCACCACGGGACACCTAAGCTCCTACGAGCAGTACTTC. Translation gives CASTTGHLSSYEQYF.